This T cell receptor beta chain was documented in a study of cytomegalovirus exposure and HLA in healthy donors. Study context: As released early, the data held about 85 million unique TCRs from HLA-typed donors. Study-level results: Most TCR beta V segments were productive about 87% or about 30% of the time in an earlier analysis.

The donors comprised healthy bone marrow donors. Donors were ostensibly healthy at sampling, although undocumented immune exposures were probable. The PCR was carried out with 60 Vbeta primers and 13 Jbeta primers. Sequenced by immunoSEQ multiplex PCR; TCRdb stores in-frame clones only, minus some. The table shows about 140,000 clones, with 65% to 80% occurring only once. For this clone: Its specificity is not known.

The CDR3 sequence is 14 residues long. The ends lost 2 bases at V and 4 bases at J; junction bases unmatched: 2. CDR1 and CDR2 (germline): MNHEY, SMNVEV (reference sequence). The genes are TRBV27 and TRBJ2-1, with 7 bases fitting TRBD2. The receptor was isolated from a male donor in good health and CMV-seropositive. Sequenced: PBMCs. The CDR3 DNA follows: TGTGCCAGCAGTTTAGGGGGGGGGTACAATGAGCAGTTCTTC. Protein sequence: CASSLGGGYNEQFF.